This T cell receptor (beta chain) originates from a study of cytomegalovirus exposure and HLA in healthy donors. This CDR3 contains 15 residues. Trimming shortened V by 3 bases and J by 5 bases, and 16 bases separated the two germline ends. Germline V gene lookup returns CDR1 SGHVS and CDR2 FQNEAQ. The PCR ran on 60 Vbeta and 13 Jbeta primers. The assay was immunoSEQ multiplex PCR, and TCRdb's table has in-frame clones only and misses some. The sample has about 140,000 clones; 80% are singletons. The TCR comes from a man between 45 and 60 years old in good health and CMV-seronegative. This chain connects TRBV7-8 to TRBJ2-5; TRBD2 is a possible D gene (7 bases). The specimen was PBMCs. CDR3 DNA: TGTGCCAGCAGCTTGGGGGAGGGGGTCGGGGAGACCCAGTACTTC. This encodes CASSLGEGVGETQYF.